Detailed here is one T cell receptor beta chain. The antigen this receptor binds is unknown. No much larger clonotype is one base removed from it; base qualities were not supplied. This record comes from a study of blood T cell repertoires in COVID-19 (dated by TCRdb to about 2020). Background for the entire study: Collaborator samples came from the United States, Italy and Spain and covered acute and convalescent phases of COVID-19. Deeply sampled blood TCRbeta repertoires from subjects exposed to, actively infected with, or recovered from COVID-19 were included in the dataset. The material from the prospective study consisted of cDNA or gDNA derived from T cells, B-cell-depleted T cells, or PBMCs. Where HLA class I and class II types were available, the types were taken from metadata supplied by the sample provider, not from assay-based typing. The repertoires were released in a freely available public database intended as a resource for research on the immune response to SARS-CoV-2. Samples came from the ongoing ImmuneRACE study (first 160 participants) plus 1,254 subjects from 6 global collaborators. The sample metadata nearly always contained a de-identified subject ID, COVID-19 status, age in years and sex.

TCRbeta CDR3 regions were amplified from genomic DNA by means of the immunoSEQ Assay, a bias-controlled multiplex PCR. Processing in the source paper ran as follows. The number of nucleated cells in each sample was estimated from the amplification of reference gene primers within the assay. To quantify the absolute abundance of each unique TCRbeta CDR3 rearrangement, sequence reads were collapsed and filtered. For each sample, productive Simpson clonality was calculated as the square root of Simpson's diversity index across productive rearrangements. Imported from immuneACCESS, the table was reduced by TCRdb to in-frame sequences with V and J called. These copies leave out some clones; in studies compared against another copy, an unresolved V gene accounts for under half, and the cause of the remainder is not known. The V and J calls and clone size come from that table; D and trimming were worked out from the DNA. The table for this sample lists about 190,000 clones; approximately 78% of them were counted only once. Under 3.5% of the sample lies in the top ten.

The collaborating institutions used their own protocols to collect whole blood in K2EDTA tubes. For TCRbeta analysis, collaborators shipped samples as frozen whole blood, isolated PBMCs, or DNA extracted from either of those sample types. The paper as a whole reports these results and caveats: Clinical and demographic metadata were provided uncurated, with the amount varying by source and participant.

For CDR1 and CDR2, the germline V gene (reference sequence) lists LNHNV and YYDKDF. From V the trimming removes 5 bases and from J it removes 6 bases, while the gene matches leave 10 bases of the junction unaccounted for. Inclusive of the bounding cysteine and phenylalanine, the CDR3 is 15 residues long. Only the CDR3 portion is preserved as DNA: 45 bases, with reading frame beginning at the first base. The chain is encoded by TRBV15 joined to TRBJ2-1, with 7 bases matching TRBD2. Sequenced input: peripheral blood. The sequence was obtained from a woman aged 80 or older with active or convalescent COVID-19. In nucleotide form, the sequence is TGTGCCACCAGCCCTGGGGGGGGGTACCTCAATGAGCAGTTCTTC. Its protein is CATSPGGGYLNEQFF.